A single TCR beta chain is shown here with its context. TCRdb re-called the 5' RACE reads; one entry per CDR3 protein, DNA not given. In total, the table holds around 380,000 distinct CDR3 sequences. The sample originates from a study of T cells expressing NK-cell markers. Background on the study: Repertoires of TCR beta were obtained from T cells sorted as CD3+CD56+NKG2C+, CD3+CD56+NKG2C- and CD3+CD56-NKG2C+. Sequenced donors, eight in total, included seven who were HCMV-seropositive and one who was seronegative.

The germline gives CDR1 SNHLY, CDR2 FYNNEI. CDR3 length equals 13 residues. This sequence originates from a woman aged 50 to 60 in good health. This chain links TRBV2 with TRBJ1-1. Sequenced input: blood T cells: a sorted CD56 or NKG2C T cell subset, CD4+ or CD8+ T cells, or bulk PBMC T cells (not recorded which). CDR3 protein: CASRFDVNTEAFF.